What follows describes a single T cell receptor (beta chain). Diagnoses used clinical symptoms, serum thyroxine and TRAb, thyroid ultrasound and orbital computed tomography. The investigators amplified TCR beta CDR3 regions from RNA transcripts. With the HTBI primer set, the TCR CDR3 went through a first round of RT-PCR. TCRdb ran MiXCR on the multiplex PCR reads and lists one entry per CDR3 protein. The repertoire has around 400,000 distinct CDR3 sequences, roughly 15% of them found once; the top ten carry approximately 19%. CDR1 DFQATT and CDR2 SNEGSKA come from the germline V gene (reference sequence). The CDR3 is made up of 14 amino acids. With V trimmed by 6 bases and J by 3 bases, 8 bases remained unmatched. These data belong to a study of T cells in Graves' hyperthyroidism and ophthalmopathy.

Sequencing was done on a sample of blood. The sequence was collected from a woman aged 55-70 years with Graves' ophthalmopathy. The rearrangement links TRBV20-1 to TRBJ2-7, with 10 bases matching TRBD1. CDR3 DNA sequence: TGCAGTGCCAACCGACAGGGGGCGATCTACGAGCAGTACTTC. Residues: CSANRQGAIYEQYF.